This TCR beta chain is drawn from a study of beta chain features in type 1 diabetes. Concerning this clone: Antigen: not known.

Study-wide results and caveats: Equally in patients and controls, PCR might preferentially amplify shorter templates. VDJ junctions in type 1 diabetes patients carried more deletions and fewer insertions. Highly expressing activated T cells could be over-counted with a cDNA template.

TCRB transcripts that were expressed got sequenced, as all of the isolated RNA had been reverse transcribed. The protocol was immunoSEQ multiplex PCR, while the TCRdb copy is restricted to in-frame clones and leaves out a portion. The sample has about 220,000 clones; 9.5% to 13% are singletons. The TCR originated in a man aged 18 to 29 in good health. What was sequenced was central memory CD4+ T cells from blood.

CDR3 sequence reads: CASSLSGSATDTQYF. CDR3 bases: TGTGCCAGCAGCCTTAGCGGGAGCGCTACAGATACGCAGTATTTT. The V and J genes are TRBV6-5 and TRBJ2-3, with 9 positions matching TRBD2. V shed 6 bases and J 3 bases; nucleotides not matched to a gene: 7. The CDR3 is 15 residues long. The germline V gene has CDR1 MNHEY and CDR2 SVGAGI.